The TCR beta chain described here comes from a study of control samples from healthy donors and cancer patients. The CDR3 covers 15 residues. V lost 2 bases, J lost 9 bases, and 9 bases stayed unmatched. Germline V CDR1 and CDR2: MNHEY, SVGEGT. Produced via immunoSEQ multiplex PCR; TCRdb's table is partial and in-frame only. This repertoire shows 75,000 to 90,000 clones, around 90% found once; its top ten account for around 9.5%. Input material: PBMCs. The gene calls are TRBV6-2 or TRBV6-3 and TRBJ2-4, with 8 nucleotides matching TRBD1. This TCR came from a woman in her fifties or sixties with colorectal cancer. The CDR3 spells CASSYPGTGEAIQYF. CDR3 in DNA: TGTGCCAGCAGTTACCCCGGGACAGGAGAAGCCATTCAGTACTTC.